The 17 T cell receptor beta chains below come from one sample, sequenced in a study of CD8+CD57+ T cells in acquired aplastic anemia. CDR3 and TCR beta VDJ profiling relied on genomic DNA as the template. MiXCR, run by TCRdb on the reads, gives a single entry per CDR3 protein. The sample holds about half a million distinct CDR3 sequences, around 30% seen once. In patients chosen for sequencing, flow cytometry had shown CD8+CD57+ cell expansion. The sequenced sample was sorted CD4+, CD8+, or CD8+CD57+ T cells (not recorded which) from PBMCs. Every receptor here comes from a human donor with aplastic anemia.

This clonotype showed up just a few times. The chain is built from TRBV12-3 or TRBV12-4 and TRBJ1-4, with D possibly matching TRBD1 (6 bases). The ends were cut back, 5 bases at V and 5 bases at J, with 12 bases in the middle. The CDR3 covers 14 residues. The CDR3 region is CASSKDSSNEKLFF. The CDR3, as DNA: TGTGCCAGCAGTAAGGACAGTTCAAATGAAAAACTGTTTTTT.

The table lists this clonotype with a few counts. This chain connects TRBV7-9 to TRBJ1-6, with TRBD1 identical over 9 bases. Germline V gene data show CDR1 as SEHNR and CDR2 as FQNEAQ (reference sequence). CDR3 length: 15 residues. V lost 6 bases, J lost 8 bases, and 8 bases stayed unmatched. The DNA for the CDR3 is TGTGCCAGCAGTTGGGTACAGGGGGCTGATTCACCCCTCCACTTT. As protein: CASSWVQGADSPLHF. Drawing the rest from reference TRBV7-9 and TRBJ1-6, the complete variable domain is DTGVSQNPRHKITKRGQNVTFRCDPISEHNRLYWYRQTLGQGPEFLTYFQNEAQLEKSRLLSDRFSAERPKGSFSTLEIQRTEQGDSAMYLCASSWVQGADSPLHFGNGTRLTVT.

The chain joins TRBV5-1 to TRBJ1-2; 10 positions match TRBD1. This CDR3 spans 15 amino acids. J lost 3 bases, V lost 4 bases, and 6 bases had no gene match. Per germline, CDR1 SGHRS and CDR2 YFSETQ. CDR3: CASSTGTGEDYGYTF. The CDR3 bases are TGCGCCAGCAGCACCGGGACAGGGGAAGACTATGGCTACACCTTC.

The chain recombines TRBV6-1 with TRBJ2-5; 8 nucleotides match TRBD1. With 6 bases clipped from V and 2 bases from J, the junction kept 5 bases outside the gene matches. The CDR3 runs 14 residues. Germline CDR1 reads MNHNS; CDR2 reads SASEGT. DNA for the CDR3: TGTGCCAGCAGGCGGAGACAGGGGCAAGAGACCCAGTACTTC. Its translation: CASRRRQGQETQYF.

The V and J genes are TRBV3-1 and TRBJ2-3; D might be TRBD1 or TRBD2, each matching 5 bases. This CDR3 is built from 14 residues. Germline loops: CDR1 LGHDT, CDR2 YNNKEL (reference sequence). V lost 4 bases and J 5 bases, leaving 13 bases between the germline ends. Written as DNA, the CDR3 is TGTGCCAGCAGCCCCTTGGGGGTATTAGATACGCAGTATTTT. It yields the protein CASSPLGVLDTQYF.

This chain links TRBV2 with TRBJ1-2; possibly TRBD1 for D (5 bases). Trimming removed 4 bases from V and 7 bases from J, with 22 bases in between. Germline CDR1 and CDR2: SNHLY and FYNNEI. This CDR3 has 16 residues. For the CDR3, the DNA is TGTGCCAGCAGTGCCTCTAGCGGGAGGGCCGGGGGTGGCTACACCTTC. Translating gives CASSASSGRAGGGYTF.

The chain uses TRBV30 and TRBJ1-2; 7 bases map to TRBD1. The CDR3 sequence is 13 residues long. The V gene's germline CDR1 is GTSNPN and CDR2 SVGIG (reference sequence). Trimming took 0 bases from V and 4 from J; bases not matched to a gene: 2. For the CDR3, the DNA is TGTGCCTGGAGTGTCCGGACAGGCTATGGCTACACCTTC. Encoded protein: CAWSVRTGYGYTF.

On this clonotype: A much larger clonotype is one base distant, so this may be a read error. J is TRBJ1-4 and V is TRBV10-3, with 9 bases lining up with TRBD1. CDR1 and CDR2 from the germline V gene are ENHRY and SYGVKD. This CDR3 contains 15 residues. V shed 3 bases, J shed 5 bases, and the junction held 4 bases outside the gene matches. CDR3 in amino acids: CAISDGGTGNEKLFF. The DNA of the CDR3 is TGTGCCATCAGTGATGGAGGGACAGGGAATGAAAAACTGTTTTTT.

This clonotype was observed once. The rearrangement links TRBV11-1 to TRBJ2-3, with D possibly called TRBD1 or TRBD2 (6 bases each). CDR3 size: 16 residues. The germline V gene encodes CDR1 SGHAT and CDR2 FQDESV (reference sequence). V lost 8 bases and J 3 bases, leaving 21 bases between the germline ends. The CDR3 reads CASSSQGRGGTDTQYF. Written as DNA, the CDR3 is TGTGCCAGCTCATCCCAGGGCAGGGGAGGAACAGATACGCAGTATTTT.

This clonotype has at least ten counts. The V and J genes are TRBV9 and TRBJ2-1, with unresolved D. The CDR3 sequence is 11 residues long. Deletions cut 2 bases from V and 7 bases from J, with 4 bases between. The germline CDR1 and CDR2 sequences are SGDLS and YYNGEE. This CDR3 is CASSVSNEQFF. DNA of the CDR3: TGTGCCAGCAGCGTTTCAAATGAGCAGTTCTTC.

Concerning this clonotype: The junction does not match germline at one end; this may be a read error. This chain uses TRBV9 with TRBJ2-1, with D possibly TRBD2 on 5 matching bases. The CDR3 length is 13 residues. Per germline, CDR1 SGDLS and CDR2 YYNGEE. CDR3 region: CASSPGSDNEQLF. DNA for the CDR3: TGTGCCAGCTCACCTGGGAGCGATAATGAGCAGCTCTTC.

This clonotype was recorded many times. The rearrangement joins TRBV20-1 to TRBJ2-5, with TRBD1 matching over 7 bases. The CDR3 totals 12 residues. V dropped 4 bases and J dropped 5; count of bases not matched to a gene: 4. CDR1 DFQATT and CDR2 SNEGSKA come from the germline V gene (reference sequence). The CDR3 sequence is CSATTGFETQYF. CDR3 DNA: TGCAGTGCTACGACAGGGTTTGAGACCCAGTACTTC.

This clonotype was recorded at least ten times. This chain joins TRBV19 and TRBJ1-6; 7 positions agree with TRBD1. V gave up 1 base and J gave up 10 bases; unmatched junction bases: 10. The CDR3 contains 16 residues. The germline CDR1 and CDR2 sequences are LNHDA and SQIVND (reference sequence). CDR3 protein: CASSIGRDSVVSPLHF. In DNA form, the CDR3 reads TGTGCCAGTAGTATAGGACGGGACAGCGTCGTCTCACCCCTCCACTTT. Full variable domain (rest looked up from reference TRBV19 and TRBJ1-6): DGGITQSPKYLFRKEGQNVTLSCEQNLNHDAMYWYRQDPGQGLRLIYYSQIVNDFQKGDIAEGYSVSREKKESFPLTVTSAQKNPTAFYLCASSIGRDSVVSPLHFGNGTRLTVT.

This clonotype was counted many times. The gene calls are TRBV15 and TRBJ1-2; weak D call: TRBD1 (5 bases). The germline V and J ends were trimmed by 0 bases and 0 bases, with 17 bases remaining between them. The CDR3 sequence is 18 residues long. The germline V gene encodes CDR1 LNHNV and CDR2 YYDKDF (reference sequence). The CDR3 loop is CATSRDTPGRISNYGYTF. The CDR3 region has the DNA TGTGCCACCAGCAGAGATACCCCGGGACGAATCTCTAACTATGGCTACACCTTC.

A single count supports this clonotype. A read error may explain this, as a much larger clone is one base away. The V and J genes are TRBV20-1 and TRBJ2-7, with TRBD1 as a possible D gene (5 bases). CDR1 is DFQATT and CDR2 is SNEGSKA in the germline V gene (reference sequence). V lost 6 bases to trimming and J lost 0 bases, with 15 bases between them. CDR3 size: 14 residues. Here the CDR3 DNA reads TGCAGTGCCCTCCCGACAGTAGGCTCCTACGAGCAGTACTTC. Its protein product is CSALPTVGSYEQYF.

This clonotype has ten or more counts. V is TRBV20-1 and J is TRBJ1-6; D is undetermined. CDR1 DFQATT and CDR2 SNEGSKA come from the germline V gene (reference sequence). The CDR3 is 15 amino acids. The V end lost 0 bases, the J end lost 5 bases, and 11 bases lay between the germline ends. The CDR3 is CSARDLPADNSPLHF. Here the CDR3 DNA reads TGCAGTGCTAGAGATCTCCCAGCCGATAATTCACCCCTCCACTTT.

This clonotype came up a few times. It may be a read error: a sequence one base away is much more abundant. The rearrangement joins TRBV24-1 to TRBJ2-3; D uncertain. This CDR3 has 14 amino acids. V lost 3 bases and J 5 bases, leaving 11 bases between the germline ends. Germline V gene lookup returns CDR1 KGHDR and CDR2 SFDVKD. The CDR3 here is CATSDARYIDTQYF. The CDR3 region has the DNA TGTGCCACCAGTGATGCACGATACATAGATACGCAGTATTTT.